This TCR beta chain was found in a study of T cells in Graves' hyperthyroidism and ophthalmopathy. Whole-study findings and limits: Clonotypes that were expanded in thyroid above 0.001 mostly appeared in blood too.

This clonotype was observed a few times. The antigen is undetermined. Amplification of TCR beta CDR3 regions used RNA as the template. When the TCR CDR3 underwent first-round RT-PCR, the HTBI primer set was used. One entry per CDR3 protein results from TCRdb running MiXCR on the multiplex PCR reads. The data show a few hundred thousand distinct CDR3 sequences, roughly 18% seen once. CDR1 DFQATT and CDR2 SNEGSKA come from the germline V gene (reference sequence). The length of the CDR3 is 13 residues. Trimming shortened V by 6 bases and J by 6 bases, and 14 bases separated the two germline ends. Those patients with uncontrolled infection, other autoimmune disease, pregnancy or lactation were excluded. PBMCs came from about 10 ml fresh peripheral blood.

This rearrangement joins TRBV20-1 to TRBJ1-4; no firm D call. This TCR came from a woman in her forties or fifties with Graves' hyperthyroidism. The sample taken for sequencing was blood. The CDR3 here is CSALSQLDEKLFF. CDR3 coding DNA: TGCAGTGCCCTTTCACAGTTAGATGAAAAACTGTTTTTT.